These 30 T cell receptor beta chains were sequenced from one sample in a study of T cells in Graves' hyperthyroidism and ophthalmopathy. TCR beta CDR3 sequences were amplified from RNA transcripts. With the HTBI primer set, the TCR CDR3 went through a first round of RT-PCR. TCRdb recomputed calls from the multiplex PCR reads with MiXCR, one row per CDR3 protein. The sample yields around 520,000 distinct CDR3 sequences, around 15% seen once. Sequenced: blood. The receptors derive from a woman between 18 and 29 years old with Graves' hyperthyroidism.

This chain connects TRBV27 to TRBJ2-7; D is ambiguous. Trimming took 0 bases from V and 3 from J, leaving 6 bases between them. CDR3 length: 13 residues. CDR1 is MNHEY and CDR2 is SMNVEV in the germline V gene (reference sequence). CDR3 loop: CASSLSNLYEQYF. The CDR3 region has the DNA TGTGCCAGCAGTTTATCGAACCTCTACGAGCAGTACTTC.

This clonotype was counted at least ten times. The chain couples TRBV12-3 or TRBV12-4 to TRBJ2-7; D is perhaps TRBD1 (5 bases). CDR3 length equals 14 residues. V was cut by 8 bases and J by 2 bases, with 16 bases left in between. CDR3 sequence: CASGNRLIPYEQYF. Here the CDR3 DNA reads TGTGCCAGCGGGAACAGGTTAATTCCCTACGAGCAGTACTTC.

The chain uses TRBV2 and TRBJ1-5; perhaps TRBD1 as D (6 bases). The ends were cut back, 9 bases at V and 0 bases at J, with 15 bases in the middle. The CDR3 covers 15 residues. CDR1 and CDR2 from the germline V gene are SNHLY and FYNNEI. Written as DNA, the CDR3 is TGTGCCAGTCAAAGACAGGCCTATAGCAATCAGCCCCAGCATTTT. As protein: CASQRQAYSNQPQHF.

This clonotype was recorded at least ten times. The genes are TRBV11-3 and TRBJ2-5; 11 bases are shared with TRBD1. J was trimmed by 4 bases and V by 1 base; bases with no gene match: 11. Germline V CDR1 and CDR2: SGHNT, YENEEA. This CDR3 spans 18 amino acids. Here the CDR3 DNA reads TGTGCCAGCAGCTTAGTATCTGGACAGGGGGCTCTGGGAGAGACCCAGTACTTC. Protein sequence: CASSLVSGQGALGETQYF.

Here the CDR3 DNA reads TGTGCCAGCAGTTTAATGGCGGGAGGGCCCGGGGAGACCCAGTACTTC. Protein product: CASSLMAGGPGETQYF. The rearrangement uses TRBV27 and TRBJ2-5, with 9 bases identical to TRBD2. The CDR3 covers 16 residues. J gave up 5 bases and V 2 bases, and 9 bases lay outside the gene matches. Germline-derived CDR1 and CDR2 are MNHEY and SMNVEV (reference sequence).

CDR3 region: CAWSVPAEAFF. The CDR3 DNA reads as TGTGCCTGGAGTGTACCAGCTGAAGCTTTCTTT. The V and J genes are TRBV30 and TRBJ1-1; D unclear. Trimming took 0 bases from V and 6 from J, leaving 5 bases between them. The CDR3 consists of 11 residues. Germline loops: CDR1 GTSNPN, CDR2 SVGIG (reference sequence).

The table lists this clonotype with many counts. CDR3 region: CASSQFTGRNTEAFF. The CDR3 DNA is TGTGCCAGCAGCCAGTTCACAGGGCGTAACACTGAAGCTTTCTTT. The V call is TRBV14, the J call TRBJ1-1, with D perhaps matching TRBD1 (6 bases). The V end lost 3 bases, the J end lost 2 bases, and 13 bases lay between the germline ends. CDR3 length: 15 amino acids. Looked up from germline, CDR1 is SGHDN and CDR2 is FVKESK.

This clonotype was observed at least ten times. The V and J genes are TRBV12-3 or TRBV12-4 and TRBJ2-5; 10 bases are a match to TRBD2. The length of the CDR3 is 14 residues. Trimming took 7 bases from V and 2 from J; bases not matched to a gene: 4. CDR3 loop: CASTRTSGQETQYF. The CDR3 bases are TGTGCCAGCACTCGGACTAGCGGACAAGAGACCCAGTACTTC.

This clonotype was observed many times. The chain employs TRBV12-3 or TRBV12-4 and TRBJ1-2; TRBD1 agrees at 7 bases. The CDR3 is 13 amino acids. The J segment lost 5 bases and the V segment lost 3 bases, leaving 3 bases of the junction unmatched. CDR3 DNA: TGTGCCAGCAGTTTGGGCAGGGGGTATGGCTACACCTTC. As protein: CASSLGRGYGYTF.

The CDR3 loop reads CASSNNYEQYF. In nucleotides, the CDR3 is TGTGCCAGCAGCAACAACTACGAGCAGTACTTC. The chain carries TRBV4-2 and TRBJ2-7; D not certain. Germline V CDR1 and CDR2: LGHNA, YNFKEQ. There are 11 residues in the CDR3. V was shortened by 5 bases and J by 3 bases, with 5 bases between the two germline ends.

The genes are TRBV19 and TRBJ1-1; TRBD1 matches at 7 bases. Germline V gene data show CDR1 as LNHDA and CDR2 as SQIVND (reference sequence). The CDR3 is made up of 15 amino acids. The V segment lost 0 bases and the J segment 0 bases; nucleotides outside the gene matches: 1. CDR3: CASSIETGLNTEAFF. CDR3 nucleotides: TGTGCCAGTAGTATAGAGACAGGGTTGAACACTGAAGCTTTCTTT.

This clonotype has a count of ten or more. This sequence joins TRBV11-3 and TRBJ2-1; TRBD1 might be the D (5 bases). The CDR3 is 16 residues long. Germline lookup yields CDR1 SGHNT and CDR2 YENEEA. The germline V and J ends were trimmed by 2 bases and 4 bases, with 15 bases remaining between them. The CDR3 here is CASSLSDRAFYNEQFF. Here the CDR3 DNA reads TGTGCCAGCAGCTTATCCGACAGAGCCTTTTACAATGAGCAGTTCTTC.

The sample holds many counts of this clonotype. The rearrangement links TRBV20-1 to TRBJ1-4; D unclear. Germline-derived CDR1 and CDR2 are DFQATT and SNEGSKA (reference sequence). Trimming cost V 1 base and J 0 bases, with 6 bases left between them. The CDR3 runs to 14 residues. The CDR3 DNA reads TGCAGTGCTAGAGTGCCTCCAACTAATGAAAAACTGTTTTTT. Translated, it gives CSARVPPTNEKLFF.

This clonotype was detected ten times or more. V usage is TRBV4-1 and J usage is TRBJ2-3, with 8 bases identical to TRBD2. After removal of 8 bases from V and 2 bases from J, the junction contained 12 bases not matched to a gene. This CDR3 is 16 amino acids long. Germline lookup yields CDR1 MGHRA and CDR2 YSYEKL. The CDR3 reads CASRSHIAGNTDTQYF. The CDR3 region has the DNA TGCGCCAGCCGCAGTCACATAGCGGGAAACACAGATACGCAGTATTTT.

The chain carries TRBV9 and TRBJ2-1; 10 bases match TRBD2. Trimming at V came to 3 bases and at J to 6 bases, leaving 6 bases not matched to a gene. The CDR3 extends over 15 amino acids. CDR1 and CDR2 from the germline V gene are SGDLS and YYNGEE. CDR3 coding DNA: TGTGCCAGCAGCGCGACTAGCGGGCTGGGCAATGAGCAGTTCTTC. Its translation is CASSATSGLGNEQFF.

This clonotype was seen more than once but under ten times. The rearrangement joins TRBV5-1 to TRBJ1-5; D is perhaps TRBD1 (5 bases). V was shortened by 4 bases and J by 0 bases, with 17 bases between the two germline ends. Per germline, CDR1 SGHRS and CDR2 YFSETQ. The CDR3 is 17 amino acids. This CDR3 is CASSPRPRGYSNQPQHF. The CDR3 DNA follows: TGCGCCAGCAGCCCGAGGCCGCGGGGGTATAGCAATCAGCCCCAGCATTTT.

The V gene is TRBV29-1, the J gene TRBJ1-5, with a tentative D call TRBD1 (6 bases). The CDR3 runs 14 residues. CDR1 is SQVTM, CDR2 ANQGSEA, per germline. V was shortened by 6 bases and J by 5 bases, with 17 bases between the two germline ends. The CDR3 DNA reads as TGCAGCGTCCAAGGCCCAGGGGCGGATCAGCCCCAGCATTTT. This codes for CSVQGPGADQPQHF.

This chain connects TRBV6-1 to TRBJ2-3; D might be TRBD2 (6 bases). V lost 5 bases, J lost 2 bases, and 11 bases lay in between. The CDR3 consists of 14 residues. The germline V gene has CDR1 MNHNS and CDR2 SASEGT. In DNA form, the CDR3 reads TGTGCCAGCAGTCCGCGGGAATCCACAGATACGCAGTATTTT. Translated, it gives CASSPRESTDTQYF.

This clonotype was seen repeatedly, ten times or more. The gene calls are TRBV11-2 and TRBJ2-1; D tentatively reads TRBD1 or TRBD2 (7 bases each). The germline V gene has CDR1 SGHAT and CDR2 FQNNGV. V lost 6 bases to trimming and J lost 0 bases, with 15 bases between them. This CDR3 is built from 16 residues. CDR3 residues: CASRVPGGGSYNEQFF. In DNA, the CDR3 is TGTGCCAGCAGAGTCCCAGGGGGGGGCTCCTACAATGAGCAGTTCTTC.

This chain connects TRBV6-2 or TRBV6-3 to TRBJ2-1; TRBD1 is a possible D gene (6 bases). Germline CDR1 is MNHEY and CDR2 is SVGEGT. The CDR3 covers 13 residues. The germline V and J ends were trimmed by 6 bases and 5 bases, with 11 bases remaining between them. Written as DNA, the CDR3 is TGTGCCAGCAGCCCGGACAGAGACAATGAGCAGTTCTTC. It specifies CASSPDRDNEQFF.

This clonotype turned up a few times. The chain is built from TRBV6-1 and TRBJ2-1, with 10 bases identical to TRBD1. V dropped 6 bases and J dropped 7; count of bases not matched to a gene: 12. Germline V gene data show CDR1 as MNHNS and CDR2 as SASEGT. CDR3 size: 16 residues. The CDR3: CASRLTGTGATNEQFF. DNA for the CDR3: TGTGCCAGCAGACTTACGGGGACAGGGGCGACAAATGAGCAGTTCTTC.

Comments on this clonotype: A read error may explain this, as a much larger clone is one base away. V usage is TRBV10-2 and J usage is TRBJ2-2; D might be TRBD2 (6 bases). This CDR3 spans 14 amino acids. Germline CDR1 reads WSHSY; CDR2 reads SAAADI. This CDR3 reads CASKGAANTGGLFF. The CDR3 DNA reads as TGCGCCAGCAAAGGGGCAGCAAACACCGGGGGGCTGTTTTTT.

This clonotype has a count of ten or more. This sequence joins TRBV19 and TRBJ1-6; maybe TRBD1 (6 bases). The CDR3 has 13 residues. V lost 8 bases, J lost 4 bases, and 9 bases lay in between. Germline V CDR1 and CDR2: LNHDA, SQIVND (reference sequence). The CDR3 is CASLGQYNSPLHF. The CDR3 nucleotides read TGTGCCAGTCTCGGACAGTATAATTCACCCCTCCACTTT.

As DNA, the CDR3 is TGTGCCAGCAGTGAATTTGTACAGGGCGGCGAGCAGTACGTC. It specifies CASSEFVQGGEQYV. V gene TRBV6-1 combines with J gene TRBJ2-7, with D possibly being TRBD1 (6 bases). Germline V CDR1 and CDR2: MNHNS, SASEGT. The V gene lost 2 bases and the J gene lost 6 bases, with 14 bases spanning the gap. CDR3 length: 14 amino acids.

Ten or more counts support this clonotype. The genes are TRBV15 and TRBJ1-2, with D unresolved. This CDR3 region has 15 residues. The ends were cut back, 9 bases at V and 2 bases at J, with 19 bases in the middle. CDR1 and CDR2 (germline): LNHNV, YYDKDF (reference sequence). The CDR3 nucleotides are TGTGCCACAACCGAGTTGGGCAGGTCCAACTATGGCTACACCTTC. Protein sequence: CATTELGRSNYGYTF.

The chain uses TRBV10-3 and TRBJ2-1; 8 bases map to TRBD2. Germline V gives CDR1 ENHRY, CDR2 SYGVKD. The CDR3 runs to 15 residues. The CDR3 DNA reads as TGTGCAACCCTCCGGGAGGGGCTGACCTACAATGAGCAGTTCTTC. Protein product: CATLREGLTYNEQFF.

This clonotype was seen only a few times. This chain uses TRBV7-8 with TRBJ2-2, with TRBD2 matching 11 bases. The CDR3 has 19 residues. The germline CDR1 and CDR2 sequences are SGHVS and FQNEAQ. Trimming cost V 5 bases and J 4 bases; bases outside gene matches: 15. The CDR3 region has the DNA TGTGCCAGCAGCGCCAGGTCCCTACTAGCGGGAGTGGGCACCGGGGAGCTGTTTTTT. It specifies CASSARSLLAGVGTGELFF.

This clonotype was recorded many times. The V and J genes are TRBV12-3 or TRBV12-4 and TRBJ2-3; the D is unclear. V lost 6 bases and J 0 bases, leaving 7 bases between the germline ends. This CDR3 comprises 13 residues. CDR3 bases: TGTGCCAGCAGCGATTTTAGCACAGATACGCAGTATTTT. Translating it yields CASSDFSTDTQYF.

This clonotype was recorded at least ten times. The CDR3 protein is CASSESGGRSPAEQYV. CDR3 bases: TGTGCCAGCAGTGAAAGTGGCGGGAGGTCACCGGCCGAGCAGTACGTC. The chain joins TRBV6-1 to TRBJ2-7; 8 bases fit TRBD2. The V gene's germline CDR1 is MNHNS and CDR2 SASEGT. Trimming cost V 2 bases and J 6 bases; bases outside gene matches: 12. The CDR3 consists of 16 residues.

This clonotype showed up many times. CDR3 DNA: TGTGCCAGCAGCCCCGGGACCGCCCTCCCTCTGAACACTGAAGCTTTCTTT. Its protein product is CASSPGTALPLNTEAFF. The chain recombines TRBV3-1 with TRBJ1-1; possible D gene TRBD1, 5 bases. V lost 4 bases and J lost 0, with 18 bases in between. The CDR3 consists of 17 residues. Germline V lookup: CDR1 LGHDT, CDR2 YNNKEL (reference sequence).